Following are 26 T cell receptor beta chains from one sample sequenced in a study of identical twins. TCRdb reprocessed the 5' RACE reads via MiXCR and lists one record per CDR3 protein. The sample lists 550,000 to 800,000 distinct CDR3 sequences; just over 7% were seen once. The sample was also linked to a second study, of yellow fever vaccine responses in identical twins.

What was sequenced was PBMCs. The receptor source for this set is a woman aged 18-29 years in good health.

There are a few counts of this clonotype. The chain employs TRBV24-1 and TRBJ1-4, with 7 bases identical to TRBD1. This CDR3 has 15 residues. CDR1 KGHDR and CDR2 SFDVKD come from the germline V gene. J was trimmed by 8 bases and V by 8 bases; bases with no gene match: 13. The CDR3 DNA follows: TGTGCCACCACTGAAGGAGACAGGGCGGGCGAAAAACTGTTTTTT. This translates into CATTEGDRAGEKLFF.

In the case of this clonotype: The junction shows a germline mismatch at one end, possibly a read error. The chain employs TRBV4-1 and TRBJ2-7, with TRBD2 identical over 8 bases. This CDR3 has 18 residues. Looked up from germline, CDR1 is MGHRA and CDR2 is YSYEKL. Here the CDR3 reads CASSQDQAGAFPSYGQYF. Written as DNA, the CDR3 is TGCGCCAGCAGCCAAGACCAAGCGGGAGCTTTCCCGTCCTACGGGCAGTACTTC.

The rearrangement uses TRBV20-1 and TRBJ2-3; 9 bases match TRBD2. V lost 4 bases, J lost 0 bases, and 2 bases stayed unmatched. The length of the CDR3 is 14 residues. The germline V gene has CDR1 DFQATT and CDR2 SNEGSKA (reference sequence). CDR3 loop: CSAISGGSTDTQYF. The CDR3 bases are TGCAGTGCTATTAGCGGGGGTAGCACAGATACGCAGTATTTT.

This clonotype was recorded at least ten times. CDR3 coding DNA: TGTGCCAGCAGCCAAGTTCTAGGCAACATTCAGTACTTC. This codes for CASSQVLGNIQYF. This chain links TRBV14 with TRBJ2-4; D unclear. Germline CDR1 SGHDN, CDR2 FVKESK. The CDR3 loop spans 13 amino acids. V dropped 1 base and J dropped 7 bases, with 8 bases sitting between them.

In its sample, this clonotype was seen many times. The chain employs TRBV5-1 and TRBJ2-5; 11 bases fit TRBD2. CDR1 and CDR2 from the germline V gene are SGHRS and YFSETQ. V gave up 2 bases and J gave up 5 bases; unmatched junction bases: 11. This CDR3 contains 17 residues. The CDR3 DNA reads TGCGCCAGCAGCTTCGATTTTTTAGCGGGAGGGAAGGAGACCCAGTACTTC. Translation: CASSFDFLAGGKETQYF.

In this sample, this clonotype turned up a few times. The CDR3 coding sequence is TGTGCCAGCAGTCCCCTAGGCCTAGCGGGAGGGCCGAAAGATACGCAGTATTTT. It yields the protein CASSPLGLAGGPKDTQYF. The chain uses TRBV27 and TRBJ2-3; 12 bases map to TRBD2. Trimming took 5 bases from V and 5 from J; bases not matched to a gene: 14. CDR1 and CDR2 from the germline V gene are MNHEY and SMNVEV (reference sequence). This CDR3 is 18 amino acids long.

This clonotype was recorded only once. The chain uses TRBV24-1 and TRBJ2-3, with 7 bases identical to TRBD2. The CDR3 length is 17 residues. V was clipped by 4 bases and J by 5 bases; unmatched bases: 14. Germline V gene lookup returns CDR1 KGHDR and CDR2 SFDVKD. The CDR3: CATSDLLAVDGGDTQYF. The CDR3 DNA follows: TGTGCCACCAGTGACCTTCTAGCGGTGGACGGTGGAGATACGCAGTATTTT.

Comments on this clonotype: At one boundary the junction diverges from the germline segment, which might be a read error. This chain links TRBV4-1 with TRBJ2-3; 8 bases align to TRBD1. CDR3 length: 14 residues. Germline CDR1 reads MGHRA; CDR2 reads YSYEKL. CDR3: CASGRTGLTDTQYF. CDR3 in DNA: TGTGCCAGCGGACGGACAGGGCTCACAGATACGCAGTATTTT.

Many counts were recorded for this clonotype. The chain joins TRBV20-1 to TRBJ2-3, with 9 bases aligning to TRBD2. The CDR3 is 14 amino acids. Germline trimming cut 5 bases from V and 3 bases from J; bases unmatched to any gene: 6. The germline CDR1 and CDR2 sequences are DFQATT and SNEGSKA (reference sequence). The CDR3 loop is CSAVPLAGTDTQYF. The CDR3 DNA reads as TGCAGTGCTGTACCGCTAGCGGGAACAGATACGCAGTATTTT.

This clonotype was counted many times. CDR3 amino acids: CSARLAANTGELFF. The CDR3, as DNA: TGCAGTGCTAGGCTAGCGGCGAACACCGGGGAGCTGTTTTTT. The chain links TRBV20-1 to TRBJ2-2; 7 bases are a match to TRBD2. Germline trimming cut 3 bases from V and 0 bases from J; bases unmatched to any gene: 1. Germline V gene lookup returns CDR1 DFQATT and CDR2 SNEGSKA (reference sequence). CDR3 length: 14 amino acids.

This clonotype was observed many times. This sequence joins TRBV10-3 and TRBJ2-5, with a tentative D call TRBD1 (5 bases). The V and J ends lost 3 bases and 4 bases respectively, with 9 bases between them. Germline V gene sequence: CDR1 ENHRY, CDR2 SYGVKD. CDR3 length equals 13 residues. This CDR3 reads CAISEQGAETQYF. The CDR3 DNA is TGTGCCATCAGTGAACAAGGGGCAGAGACCCAGTACTTC.

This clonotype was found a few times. The CDR3 region is CASSLEYRLTSVSYEQYF. CDR3 nucleotide sequence: TGTGCCAGCAGCTTAGAGTATCGGTTAACTAGCGTGTCCTACGAGCAGTACTTC. The chain has TRBV11-2 and TRBJ2-7, with 7 positions matching TRBD2. From germline, CDR1 is SGHAT and CDR2 FQNNGV. The CDR3 is 18 residues long. V shed 0 bases and J 1 base; nucleotides not matched to a gene: 12. Variable domain in full (rest from reference TRBV11-2 and TRBJ2-7): EAGVAQSPRYKIIEKRQSVAFWCNPISGHATLYWYQQILGQGPKLLIQFQNNGVVDDSQLPKDRFSAERLKGVDSTLKIQPAKLEDSAVYLCASSLEYRLTSVSYEQYFGPGTRLTVT.

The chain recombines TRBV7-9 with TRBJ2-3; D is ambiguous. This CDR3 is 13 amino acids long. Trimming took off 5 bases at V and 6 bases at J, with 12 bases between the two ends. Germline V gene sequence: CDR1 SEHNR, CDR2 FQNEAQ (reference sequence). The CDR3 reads CASSAPTDDTQYF. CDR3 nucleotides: TGTGCCAGCAGCGCCCCTACCGATGATACGCAGTATTTT. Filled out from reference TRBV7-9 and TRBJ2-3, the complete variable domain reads DTGVSQNPRHKITKRGQNVTFRCDPISEHNRLYWYRQTLGQGPEFLTYFQNEAQLEKSRLLSDRFSAERPKGSFSTLEIQRTEQGDSAMYLCASSAPTDDTQYFGPGTRLTVL.

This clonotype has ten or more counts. The CDR3 DNA reads as TGTGCCAGCAGCTTAGTTGGGCAGAGGCCTGACGAGCAGTACTTC. Amino acids: CASSLVGQRPDEQYF. This chain connects TRBV7-9 to TRBJ2-7; D call uncertain. Germline CDR1 is SEHNR and CDR2 is FQNEAQ (reference sequence). The CDR3 is 15 amino acids. V was pared by 1 base and J by 5 bases, with 15 bases between.

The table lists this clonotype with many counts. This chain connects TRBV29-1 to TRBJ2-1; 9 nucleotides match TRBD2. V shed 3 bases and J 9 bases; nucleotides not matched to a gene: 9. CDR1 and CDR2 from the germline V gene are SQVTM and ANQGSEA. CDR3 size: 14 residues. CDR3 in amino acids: CSVDAASGIGEQFF. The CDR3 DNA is TGCAGCGTTGATGCGGCTAGCGGGATCGGTGAGCAGTTCTTC.

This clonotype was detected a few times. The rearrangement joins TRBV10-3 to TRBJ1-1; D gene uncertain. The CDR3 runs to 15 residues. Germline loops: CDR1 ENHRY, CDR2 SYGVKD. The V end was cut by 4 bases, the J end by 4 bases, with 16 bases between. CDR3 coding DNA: TGTGCCATCAGTGGGGCCCTCGGGTCGGCCACTGAAGCTTTCTTT. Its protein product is CAISGALGSATEAFF.

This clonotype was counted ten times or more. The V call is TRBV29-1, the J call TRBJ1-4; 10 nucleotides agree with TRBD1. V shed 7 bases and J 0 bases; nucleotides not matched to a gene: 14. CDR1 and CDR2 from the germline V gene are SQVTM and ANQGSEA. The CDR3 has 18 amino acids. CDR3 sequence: CSGERQGARSATNEKLFF. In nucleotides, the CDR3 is TGCAGCGGGGAACGACAGGGGGCGCGTTCTGCAACTAATGAAAAACTGTTTTTT.

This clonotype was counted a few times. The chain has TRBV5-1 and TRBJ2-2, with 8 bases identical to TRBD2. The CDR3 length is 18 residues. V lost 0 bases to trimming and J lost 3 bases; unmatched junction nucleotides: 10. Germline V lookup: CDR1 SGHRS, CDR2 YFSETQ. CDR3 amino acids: CASSLAYGAGGHTGELFF. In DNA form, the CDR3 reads TGCGCCAGCAGCTTGGCCTACGGCGCGGGAGGCCACACCGGGGAGCTGTTTTTT.

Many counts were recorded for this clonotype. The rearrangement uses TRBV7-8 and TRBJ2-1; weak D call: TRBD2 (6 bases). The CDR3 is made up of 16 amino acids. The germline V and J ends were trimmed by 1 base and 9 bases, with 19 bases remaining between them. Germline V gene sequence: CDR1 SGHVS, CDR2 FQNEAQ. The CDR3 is CASSLGGTPPWTEQFF. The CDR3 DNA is TGTGCCAGCAGCTTAGGAGGGACTCCGCCCTGGACTGAGCAGTTCTTC.

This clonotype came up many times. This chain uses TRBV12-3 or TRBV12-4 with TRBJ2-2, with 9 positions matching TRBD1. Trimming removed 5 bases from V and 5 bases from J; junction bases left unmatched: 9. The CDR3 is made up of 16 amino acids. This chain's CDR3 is CASSPQTGGVTGELFF. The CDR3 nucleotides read TGTGCCAGCAGTCCCCAAACAGGGGGCGTAACCGGGGAGCTGTTTTTT.

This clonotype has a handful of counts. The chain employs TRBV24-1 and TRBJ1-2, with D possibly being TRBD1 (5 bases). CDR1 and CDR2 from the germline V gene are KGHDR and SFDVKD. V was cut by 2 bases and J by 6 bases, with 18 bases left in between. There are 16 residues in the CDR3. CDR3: CATSDSSREHINGYTF. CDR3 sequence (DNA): TGTGCCACCAGTGATTCGTCCAGGGAGCATATAAATGGCTACACCTTC.

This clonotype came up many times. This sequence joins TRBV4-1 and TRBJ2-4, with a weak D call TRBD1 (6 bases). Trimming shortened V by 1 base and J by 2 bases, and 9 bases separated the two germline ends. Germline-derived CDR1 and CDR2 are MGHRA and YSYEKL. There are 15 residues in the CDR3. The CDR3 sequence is CASSQVGQTKNIQYF. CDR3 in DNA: TGCGCCAGCAGCCAAGTGGGACAAACCAAAAACATTCAGTACTTC.

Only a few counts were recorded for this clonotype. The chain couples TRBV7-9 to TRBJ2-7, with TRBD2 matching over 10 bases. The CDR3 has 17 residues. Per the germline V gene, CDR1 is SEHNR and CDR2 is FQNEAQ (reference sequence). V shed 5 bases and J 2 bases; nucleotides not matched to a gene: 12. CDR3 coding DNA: TGTGCCAGCAGCGAGCGAACCACTAGCGGGAAAACCTACGAGCAGTACTTC. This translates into CASSERTTSGKTYEQYF.

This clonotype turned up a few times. CDR3 DNA sequence: TGTGCCAGCAGCACTACCGGGGTGTACTACGAGCAGTACGTC. It yields the protein CASSTTGVYYEQYV. The chain recombines TRBV5-5 with TRBJ2-7; weak D call: TRBD2 (5 bases). Germline V gene sequence: CDR1 SGHKS, CDR2 YYEKEE (reference sequence). CDR3 length: 14 residues. V was shortened by 4 bases and J by 3 bases, with 14 bases between the two germline ends.

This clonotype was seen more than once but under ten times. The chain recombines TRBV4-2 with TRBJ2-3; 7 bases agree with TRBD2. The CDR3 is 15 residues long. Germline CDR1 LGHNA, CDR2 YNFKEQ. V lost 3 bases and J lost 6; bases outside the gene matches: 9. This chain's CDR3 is CASSQASGGSDTQYF. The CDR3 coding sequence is TGTGCCAGCAGCCAGGCTAGCGGTGGTAGTGATACGCAGTATTTT.

CDR3 protein: CASSRGFGTEAFF. For the CDR3, the DNA is TGTGCCAGCAGTAGGGGGTTCGGCACTGAAGCTTTCTTT. The chain joins TRBV6-1 to TRBJ1-1, with D tentatively TRBD1 (6 bases). Trimming took 5 bases from V and 4 from J, leaving 11 bases between them. The CDR3 consists of 13 residues. Germline-derived CDR1 and CDR2 are MNHNS and SASEGT.